This T cell receptor (beta chain) was captured by sequencing in a study of T-cell memory formation after mild COVID-19. Each CDR3 protein gets one entry after TCRdb re-called the 5' RACE reads with MiXCR. The sample holds 280,000 or so distinct CDR3 sequences, 7% to 10% seen once. The CDR3 is 13 amino acids. The V and J ends lost 0 bases and 5 bases respectively, with 7 bases between them. Germline CDR1 SGHVS, CDR2 FNYEAQ. This clonotype was seen a handful of times. This clonotype was obtained from a man between 18 and 35 years old who had mild COVID-19 (a few samples of this study predate the infection). Cell type and time point are not known. The chain combines TRBV7-6 with TRBJ2-5; D is undetermined. Sample: PBMCs or a T cell subset sorted from them (not recorded which). The CDR3 reads CASSLAVVETQYF. The CDR3 nucleotides read TGTGCCAGCAGCTTAGCCGTCGTGGAGACCCAGTACTTC. The variable domain in full, completed from reference TRBV7-6 and TRBJ2-5, reads GAGVSQSPRYKVTKRGQDVALRCDPISGHVSLYWYRQALGQGPEFLTYFNYEAQQDKSGLPNDRFSAERPEGSISTLTIQRTEQRDSAMYRCASSLAVVETQYFGPGTRLLVL.